This paragraph covers one TCR beta chain sequence. Generated by immunoSEQ multiplex PCR, the TCRdb table keeps only in-frame clones and is missing some. The sample holds around 60,000 clones, about nine tenths seen once. These data belong to a study of blood T cell repertoires in COVID-19. Study-level information: PBMCs, B-cell-depleted T cells, or T cells were the source of the cDNA or gDNA that made up the material.

Trimming removed 2 bases from V and 2 bases from J, with 9 bases in between. CDR1 is SGHAT, CDR2 FQNNGV, per germline. This CDR3 has 15 residues. The sample comprised peripheral blood. The TCR originated in an elderly woman with active COVID-19. The genes are TRBV11-2 and TRBJ1-4; D gene uncertain. In DNA, the CDR3 is TGTGCCAGCAGCTTAAGGAGTGAGACTAATGAAAAACTGTTTTTT. Its protein is CASSLRSETNEKLFF.